This TCR beta chain was captured in a study of technical replicates of blood from a handful of donors. Trimming at V came to 6 bases and at J to 0 bases, leaving 11 bases not matched to a gene. Germline V gives CDR1 MDHEN, CDR2 SYDVKM. The CDR3 runs to 17 residues. Method: immunoSEQ multiplex PCR; TCRdb's copy keeps in-frame clones and lacks some. The sample holds around 100,000 clones; about 95% are singletons and the top ten take approximately 0.33%. The chain employs TRBV28 and TRBJ2-4; 7 bases fit TRBD1. This sequence was found in a human donor in good health. What was sequenced was T cells isolated from PBMCs. Here the CDR3 reads CASRIPGQLLAKNIQYF. For the CDR3, the DNA is TGTGCCAGCAGGATCCCGGGACAGCTATTAGCCAAAAACATTCAGTACTTC. Combining the CDR3 with reference TRBV28 and TRBJ2-4 gives the whole variable domain DVKVTQSSRYLVKRTGEKVFLECVQDMDHENMFWYRQDPGLGLRLIYFSYDVKMKEKGDIPEGYSVSREKKERFSLILESASTNQTSMYLCASRIPGQLLAKNIQYFGAGTRLSVL.